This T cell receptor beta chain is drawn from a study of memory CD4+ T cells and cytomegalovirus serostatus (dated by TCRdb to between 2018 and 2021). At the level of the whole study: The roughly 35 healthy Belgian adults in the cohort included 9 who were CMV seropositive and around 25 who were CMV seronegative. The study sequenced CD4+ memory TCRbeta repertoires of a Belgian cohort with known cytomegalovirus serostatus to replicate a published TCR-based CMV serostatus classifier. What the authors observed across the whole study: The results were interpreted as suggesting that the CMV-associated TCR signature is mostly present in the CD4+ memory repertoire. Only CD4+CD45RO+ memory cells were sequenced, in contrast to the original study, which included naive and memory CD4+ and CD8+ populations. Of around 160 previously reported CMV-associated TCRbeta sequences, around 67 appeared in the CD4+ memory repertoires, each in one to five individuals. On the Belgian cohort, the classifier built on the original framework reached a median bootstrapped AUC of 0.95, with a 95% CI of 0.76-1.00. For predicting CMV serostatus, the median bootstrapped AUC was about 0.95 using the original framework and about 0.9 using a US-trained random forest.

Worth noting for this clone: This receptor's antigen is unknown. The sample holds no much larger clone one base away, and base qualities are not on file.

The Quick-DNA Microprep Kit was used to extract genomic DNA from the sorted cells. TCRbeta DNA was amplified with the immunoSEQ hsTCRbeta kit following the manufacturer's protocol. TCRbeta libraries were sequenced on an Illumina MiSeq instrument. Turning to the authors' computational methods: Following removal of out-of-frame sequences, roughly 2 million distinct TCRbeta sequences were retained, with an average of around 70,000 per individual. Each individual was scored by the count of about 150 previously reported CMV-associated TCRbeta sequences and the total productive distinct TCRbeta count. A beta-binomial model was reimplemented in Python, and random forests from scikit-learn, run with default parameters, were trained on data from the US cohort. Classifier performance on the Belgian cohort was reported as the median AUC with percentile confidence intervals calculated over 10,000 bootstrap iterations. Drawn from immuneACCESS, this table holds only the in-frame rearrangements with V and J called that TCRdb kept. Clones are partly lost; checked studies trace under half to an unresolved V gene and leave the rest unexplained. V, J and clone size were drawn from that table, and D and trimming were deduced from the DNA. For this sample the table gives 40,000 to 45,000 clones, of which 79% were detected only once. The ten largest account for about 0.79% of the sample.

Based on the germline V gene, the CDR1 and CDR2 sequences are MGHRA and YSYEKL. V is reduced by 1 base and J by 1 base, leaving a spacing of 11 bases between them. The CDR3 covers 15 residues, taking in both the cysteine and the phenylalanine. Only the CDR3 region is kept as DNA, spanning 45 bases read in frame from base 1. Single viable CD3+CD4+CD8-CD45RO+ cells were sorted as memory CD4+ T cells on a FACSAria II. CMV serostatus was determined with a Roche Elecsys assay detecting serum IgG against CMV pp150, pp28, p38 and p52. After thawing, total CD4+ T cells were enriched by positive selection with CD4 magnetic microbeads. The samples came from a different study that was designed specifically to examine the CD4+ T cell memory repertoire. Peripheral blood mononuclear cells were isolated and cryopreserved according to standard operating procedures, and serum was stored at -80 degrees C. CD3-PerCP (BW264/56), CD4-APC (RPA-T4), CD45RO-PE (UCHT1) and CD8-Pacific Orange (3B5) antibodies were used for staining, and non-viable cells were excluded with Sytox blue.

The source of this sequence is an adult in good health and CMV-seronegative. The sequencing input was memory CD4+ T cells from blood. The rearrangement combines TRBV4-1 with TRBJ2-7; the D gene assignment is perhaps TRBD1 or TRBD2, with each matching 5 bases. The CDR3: CASSQVRGNSYEQYF. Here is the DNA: TGCGCCAGCAGCCAAGTTCGGGGCAATTCCTACGAGCAGTACTTC.